These 31 T cell receptor beta chains share one sample of origin, sequenced in a study of cytomegalovirus exposure and HLA in healthy donors. PCR employed 60 Vbeta and 13 Jbeta primers. The method was immunoSEQ multiplex PCR; TCRdb's version includes in-frame clones alone and lacks a portion of them. The data show 45,000 to 65,000 clones, 70% to 85% seen once. Sequencing used PBMCs. The receptors shown here come from a woman aged 45 to 65 in good health and CMV-seropositive.

The gene calls are TRBV12-5 and TRBJ2-1; 11 bases match TRBD2. After removal of 7 bases from V and 7 bases from J, the junction contained 6 bases not matched to a gene. The V gene's germline CDR1 is LGHNT and CDR2 FRNRAP. There are 14 residues in the CDR3. DNA for the CDR3: TGTGCTAGTGCCCTAGCGGGGGGCGCGAATGAGCAGTTCTTC. Its translation is CASALAGGANEQFF.

This chain connects TRBV5-1 to TRBJ2-2; D gene uncertain. From germline, CDR1 is SGHRS and CDR2 YFSETQ. Trimming took off 0 bases at V and 5 bases at J, with 8 bases between the two ends. This CDR3 region has 14 residues. CDR3 sequence (DNA): TGCGCCAGCAGCTTGGGACTGAGGACCGGGGAGCTGTTTTTT. Residues: CASSLGLRTGELFF.

This sequence joins TRBV10-3 and TRBJ2-5; a possible D gene is TRBD2 (5 bases). The germline CDR1 and CDR2 sequences are ENHRY and SYGVKD. The CDR3 is made up of 13 amino acids. Trimming shortened V by 6 bases and J by 3 bases, and 11 bases separated the two germline ends. This chain's CDR3 is CAIREAAKETQYF. The CDR3 DNA is TGTGCCATCAGGGAGGCGGCTAAAGAGACCCAGTACTTC.

The J gene is TRBJ2-1, the V gene TRBV29-1; maybe TRBD2 (5 bases). Trimming took 1 base from V and 7 from J, leaving 8 bases between them. Germline V gene data show CDR1 as SQVTM and CDR2 as ANQGSEA. This CDR3 comprises 12 residues. Here the CDR3 reads CSVEGSGNEQFF. For the CDR3, the DNA is TGCAGCGTTGAAGGTTCGGGGAATGAGCAGTTCTTC.

The chain combines TRBV30 with TRBJ1-1; 9 nucleotides align to TRBD1. The CDR3 is made up of 15 amino acids. V lost 3 bases, J lost 8 bases, and 13 bases stayed unmatched. Germline-derived CDR1 and CDR2 are GTSNPN and SVGIG (reference sequence). The CDR3 loop is CAWRDPGQGLLEAFF. The CDR3 DNA reads as TGTGCCTGGAGGGACCCGGGACAGGGTCTGTTGGAAGCTTTCTTT.

The chain has TRBV19 and TRBJ2-2; 7 bases line up with TRBD1. The germline CDR1 and CDR2 sequences are LNHDA and SQIVND (reference sequence). CDR3 length: 14 residues. The J segment lost 8 bases and the V segment lost 5 bases, leaving 8 bases of the junction unmatched. The CDR3 protein is CASSLQGMRGELFF. In DNA form, the CDR3 reads TGTGCCAGTAGTCTACAGGGGATGAGAGGGGAGCTGTTTTTT.

The gene calls are TRBV5-6 and TRBJ2-1, with TRBD1 as a possible D gene (5 bases). The V end lost 5 bases, the J end lost 9 bases, and 15 bases lay between the germline ends. The CDR3 contains 13 residues. Germline CDR1 SGHDT, CDR2 YYEEEE. The CDR3 region has the DNA TGTGCCAGCAGTGGCTCCATTAGGGGTGAGCAGTTCTTC. It translates to CASSGSIRGEQFF.

CDR3 loop: CASSPSGIHSYEQYF. The CDR3 nucleotides are TGTGCCAGCAGCCCTAGCGGGATCCACTCCTACGAGCAGTACTTC. The V call is TRBV5-4, the J call TRBJ2-7, with 9 bases lining up with TRBD2. The V gene end was trimmed by 4 bases and the J gene end by 0 bases; junction bases not matched to a gene: 5. Germline loops: CDR1 SGHNT, CDR2 YYREEE (reference sequence). The CDR3 is 15 residues long.

The chain has TRBV6-9 and TRBJ2-5, with D tentatively TRBD2 (7 bases). V dropped 11 bases and J dropped 9 bases, with 22 bases sitting between them. Per the germline V gene, CDR1 is MNHGY and CDR2 is SVAAGI. CDR3 size: 13 residues. CDR3 DNA: TGTGCCGGGGGAAGATGGGGGGAGGGGGCCCAGTACTTC. Its protein product is CAGGRWGEGAQYF.

This rearrangement joins TRBV2 to TRBJ2-7, with 7 bases aligning to TRBD2. Trimming took 5 bases from V and 3 from J; bases not matched to a gene: 7. The CDR3 sequence is 14 residues long. Germline CDR1 is SNHLY and CDR2 is FYNNEI. The CDR3: CASSSGTILYEQYF. CDR3 coding DNA: TGTGCCAGCAGTAGTGGGACTATACTCTACGAGCAGTACTTC.

The chain uses TRBV19 and TRBJ1-2, with a possible D match to TRBD1 (5 bases). The V gene's germline CDR1 is LNHDA and CDR2 SQIVND (reference sequence). V lost 6 bases and J lost 5, with 28 bases in between. The CDR3 sequence is 18 residues long. The chain's CDR3 is CASSQIVPQGRGGYGYTF. CDR3 in DNA: TGTGCCAGTAGCCAGATCGTCCCGCAGGGAAGGGGAGGATATGGCTACACCTTC.

The rearrangement joins TRBV25-1 to TRBJ2-1, with 7 positions matching TRBD1. The CDR3 contains 16 residues. V shed 1 base and J 0 bases; nucleotides not matched to a gene: 3. CDR1 is MGHDK, CDR2 SYGVNS, per germline. Here the CDR3 reads CASSELTGSSYNEQFF. CDR3 sequence (DNA): TGTGCCAGCAGTGAATTGACAGGGAGCTCCTACAATGAGCAGTTCTTC. Looking up the rest from reference TRBV25-1 and TRBJ2-1 gives the full variable domain: EADIYQTPRYLVIGTGKKITLECSQTMGHDKMYWYQQDPGMELHLIHYSYGVNSTEKGDLSSESTVSRIRTEHFPLTLESARPSHTSQYLCASSELTGSSYNEQFFGPGTRLTVL.

This rearrangement joins TRBV2 to TRBJ2-2, with TRBD2 matching 13 bases. Losses at the gene ends were 5 bases for V and 2 bases for J; bases not matched to a gene: 8. Germline CDR1 is SNHLY and CDR2 is FYNNEI. The CDR3 loop spans 18 amino acids. The CDR3 here is CASSSPTSGGPNTGELFF. The CDR3 coding sequence is TGTGCCAGCAGTTCCCCGACTAGCGGGGGGCCAAACACCGGGGAGCTGTTTTTT.

V usage is TRBV11-2 and J usage is TRBJ2-1; 10 nucleotides agree with TRBD2. In germline, CDR1 is SGHAT, CDR2 FQNNGV. The CDR3 length is 16 residues. The V gene end was trimmed by 1 base and the J gene end by 7 bases; junction bases not matched to a gene: 7. Written as DNA, the CDR3 is TGTGCCAGCAGCTTAGTACAGGCTAGCGGGGGTAATGAGCAGTTCTTC. Translated, it gives CASSLVQASGGNEQFF.

This chain connects TRBV2 to TRBJ1-1; D gene uncertain. Per germline, CDR1 SNHLY and CDR2 FYNNEI. V gave up 6 bases and J gave up 4 bases, with 15 bases separating them. This CDR3 spans 14 amino acids. CDR3: CASRLEGFGTEAFF. Written as DNA, the CDR3 is TGTGCCAGCAGACTTGAGGGATTCGGCACTGAAGCTTTCTTT.

The V and J genes are TRBV7-3 and TRBJ2-5, with 10 bases fitting TRBD2. CDR3 length equals 15 residues. V gave up 4 bases and J gave up 5 bases; unmatched junction bases: 7. The germline gives CDR1 SGHTA, CDR2 FQGTGA. The CDR3 sequence: CASSSSGRSGETQYF. The CDR3 DNA is TGTGCCAGCAGCTCTAGCGGGAGATCGGGTGAGACCCAGTACTTC.

The V gene is TRBV29-1, the J gene TRBJ2-7; the match to TRBD1 covers 8 bases. J gave up 4 bases and V 3 bases, and 8 bases lay outside the gene matches. Germline CDR1 is SQVTM and CDR2 is ANQGSEA. CDR3 length: 14 residues. DNA of the CDR3: TGCAGCGTTGATACCGGGACAGGTTTGTACGAGCAGTACTTC. It translates to CSVDTGTGLYEQYF.

V and J are TRBV7-6 and TRBJ2-2; weak D call: TRBD2 (6 bases). The CDR3 is 16 amino acids. V lost 5 bases, J lost 0 bases, and 13 bases lay in between. The germline CDR1 and CDR2 sequences are SGHVS and FNYEAQ. In nucleotides, the CDR3 is TGTGCCAGCAGCCCCGGCGGGGTAACGAACACCGGGGAGCTGTTTTTT. This sequence encodes CASSPGGVTNTGELFF.

This clone was observed a single time. The chain carries TRBV7-8 and TRBJ2-7, with TRBD1 matching 8 bases. Per germline, CDR1 SGHVS and CDR2 FQNEAQ. CDR3 length: 14 residues. Trimming cost V 1 base and J 5 bases; bases outside gene matches: 4. The CDR3 region is CASSLVGQGNEQYF. DNA of the CDR3: TGTGCCAGCAGCTTAGTAGGACAGGGTAACGAGCAGTACTTC.

V and J are TRBV30 and TRBJ2-5; TRBD2 agrees at 7 bases. The ends lost 0 bases at V and 7 bases at J; junction bases unmatched: 8. The germline gives CDR1 GTSNPN, CDR2 SVGIG (reference sequence). The CDR3 sequence is 14 residues long. This chain's CDR3 is CAWSVGGRAGTQYF. The CDR3, as DNA: TGTGCCTGGAGTGTAGGAGGGAGGGCGGGGACCCAGTACTTC. Variable domain in full (rest from reference TRBV30 and TRBJ2-5): SQTIHQWPATLVQPVGSPLSLECTVEGTSNPNLYWYRQAAGRGLQLLFYSVGIGQISSEVPQNLSASRPQDRQFILSSKKLLLSDSGFYLCAWSVGGRAGTQYFGPGTRLLVL.

This clone has at least ten counts. The CDR3 protein is CASRVGASTDTQYF. The CDR3 DNA reads TGCGCCAGCAGAGTAGGGGCTAGCACAGATACGCAGTATTTT. J is TRBJ2-3 and V is TRBV5-1; tentatively, D is TRBD1 (5 bases). The ends were cut back, 5 bases at V and 0 bases at J, with 10 bases in the middle. The CDR3 extends over 14 amino acids. Germline V gives CDR1 SGHRS, CDR2 YFSETQ.

The CDR3 sequence: CASGGQGNTEAFF. For the CDR3, the DNA is TGTGCCAGCGGGGGACAGGGCAACACTGAAGCTTTCTTT. The rearrangement uses TRBV7-2 and TRBJ1-1; 9 nucleotides line up with TRBD1. The CDR3 totals 13 residues. Per germline, CDR1 SGHTA and CDR2 FQGNSA. With V trimmed by 8 bases and J by 2 bases, 3 bases remained unmatched.

CDR3 in DNA: TGTGCCAGCAGGACTAGCGGGTCCCTCCGCGGTGAGCAGTTCTTC. It translates to CASRTSGSLRGEQFF. The chain employs TRBV2 and TRBJ2-1; 10 bases align to TRBD2. Germline V CDR1 and CDR2: SNHLY, FYNNEI. CDR3 length: 15 amino acids. The ends lost 6 bases at V and 9 bases at J; junction bases unmatched: 11.

This clone has more than one count but fewer than ten. CDR3 in amino acids: CASSMDRAYGYTF. The CDR3 DNA reads TGCGCCAGCAGCATGGACAGGGCCTATGGCTACACCTTC. The genes are TRBV5-1 and TRBJ1-2; 8 nucleotides agree with TRBD1. CDR3 length: 13 amino acids. After removal of 4 bases from V and 4 bases from J, the junction contained 3 bases not matched to a gene. The V gene's germline CDR1 is SGHRS and CDR2 YFSETQ.

This clone was counted many times. The chain uses TRBV14 and TRBJ1-3; 11 nucleotides align to TRBD1. Germline CDR1 and CDR2: SGHDN and FVKESK. This CDR3 contains 18 residues. V lost 0 bases to trimming and J lost 1 base; unmatched junction nucleotides: 5. The CDR3 bases are TGTGCCAGCAGCCAAGATGGGACAGGGGGATATTCTGGAAACACCATATATTTT. Translating gives CASSQDGTGGYSGNTIYF.

This chain joins TRBV7-2 and TRBJ2-1; a weak D match, TRBD2 (6 bases). Germline V CDR1 and CDR2: SGHTA, FQGNSA. The length of the CDR3 is 14 residues. The V gene lost 5 bases and the J gene lost 9 bases, with 17 bases spanning the gap. The CDR3: CASSPGTGVIEQFF. The CDR3 region has the DNA TGTGCCAGCAGCCCCGGGACGGGGGTTATTGAGCAGTTCTTC.

This chain joins TRBV5-1 and TRBJ1-5, with D hard to call. From germline, CDR1 is SGHRS and CDR2 YFSETQ. CDR3 length equals 13 residues. The V end lost 4 bases, the J end lost 3 bases, and 8 bases lay between the germline ends. The chain's CDR3 is CASSLGSNQPQHF. CDR3 bases: TGCGCCAGCAGCCTAGGATCCAATCAGCCCCAGCATTTT.

V gene TRBV29-1 combines with J gene TRBJ2-3; 8 bases fit TRBD2. This CDR3 contains 15 residues. The germline gives CDR1 SQVTM, CDR2 ANQGSEA. Trimming took 3 bases from V and 2 from J; bases not matched to a gene: 7. The CDR3 loop reads CSVDSAGGYTDTQYF. The CDR3 nucleotides read TGCAGCGTTGACTCGGCGGGGGGATACACAGATACGCAGTATTTT.

The rearrangement joins TRBV5-1 to TRBJ1-4; perhaps TRBD1 as D (6 bases). The CDR3 runs to 15 residues. The germline V gene encodes CDR1 SGHRS and CDR2 YFSETQ. The V gene lost 4 bases and the J gene lost 8 bases, with 18 bases spanning the gap. This CDR3 reads CASSPLGTLREKLFF. The CDR3 nucleotides read TGCGCCAGCAGCCCGCTCGGGACATTGAGGGAAAAACTGTTTTTT.

This clone was counted a few times. The rearrangement joins TRBV9 to TRBJ2-1, with D uncertain. The CDR3 totals 11 residues. The V gene lost 4 bases and the J gene lost 8 bases, with 7 bases spanning the gap. CDR1 SGDLS and CDR2 YYNGEE come from the germline V gene. CDR3 coding DNA: TGTGCCAGCAGCCACCAGTATGAGCAGTTCTTC. This sequence encodes CASSHQYEQFF.

The chain couples TRBV29-1 to TRBJ1-1; no clear D. The CDR3 loop spans 11 amino acids. CDR1 SQVTM and CDR2 ANQGSEA come from the germline V gene. The V end lost 6 bases, the J end lost 8 bases, and 13 bases lay between the germline ends. In DNA form, the CDR3 reads TGCAGCGTAGAATTATTGGCCGAAGCTTTCTTT. Its translation is CSVELLAEAFF.